The clone carrying this T cell receptor beta chain was observed a single time. Measured with immunoSEQ multiplex PCR; TCRdb has only the in-frame clones, and not every one. Of roughly 64,000 clones listed, approximately 90% are singletons. These data come from a study of blood T cell repertoires in COVID-19. CDR1 is MNHEY, CDR2 SVGAGI, per germline. Trimming at V came to 8 bases and at J to 1 base, leaving 8 bases not matched to a gene. The CDR3 length is 14 residues. The clonotype originates from a man aged 45 to 65 with active COVID-19. The material sequenced was peripheral blood. This rearrangement joins TRBV6-5 to TRBJ2-7; 7 nucleotides line up with TRBD1. The chain's CDR3 is CASADRQGSYEQYF. The DNA for the CDR3 is TGTGCCAGCGCGGACCGACAGGGATCCTACGAGCAGTACTTC.